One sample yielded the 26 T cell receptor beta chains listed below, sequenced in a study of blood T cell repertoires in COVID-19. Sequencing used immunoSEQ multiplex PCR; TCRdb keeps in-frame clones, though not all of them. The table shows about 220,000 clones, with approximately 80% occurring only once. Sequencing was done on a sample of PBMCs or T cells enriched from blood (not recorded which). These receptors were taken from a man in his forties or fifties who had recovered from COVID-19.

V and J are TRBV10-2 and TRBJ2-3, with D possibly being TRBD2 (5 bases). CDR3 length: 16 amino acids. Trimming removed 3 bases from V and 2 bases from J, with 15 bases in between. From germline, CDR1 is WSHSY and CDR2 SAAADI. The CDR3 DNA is TGCGCCAGCAGTGATGGTTTTGGACGGGACACAGATACGCAGTATTTT. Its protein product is CASSDGFGRDTDTQYF.

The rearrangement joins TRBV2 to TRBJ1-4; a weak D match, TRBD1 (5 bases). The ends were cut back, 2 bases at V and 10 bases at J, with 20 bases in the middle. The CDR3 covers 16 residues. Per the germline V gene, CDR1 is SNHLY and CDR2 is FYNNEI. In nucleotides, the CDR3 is TGTGCCAGCAGTGAAAGTGGGGCCGCCCGTCGAGTAAAACTGTTTTTT. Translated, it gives CASSESGAARRVKLFF.

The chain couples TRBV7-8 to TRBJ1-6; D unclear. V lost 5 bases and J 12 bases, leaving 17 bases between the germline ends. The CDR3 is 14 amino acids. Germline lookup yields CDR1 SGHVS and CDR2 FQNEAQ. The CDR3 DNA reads TGTGCCAGCAGCCTGACGTGGGCAGATAGACCCCTCCACTTT. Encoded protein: CASSLTWADRPLHF.

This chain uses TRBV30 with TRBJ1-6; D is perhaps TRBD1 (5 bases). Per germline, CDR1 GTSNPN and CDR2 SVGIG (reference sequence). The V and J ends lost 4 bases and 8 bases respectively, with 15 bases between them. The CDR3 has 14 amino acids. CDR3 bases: TGTGCCTGGAATTCGGTCAGACAGTATTCACCCCTCCACTTT. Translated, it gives CAWNSVRQYSPLHF.

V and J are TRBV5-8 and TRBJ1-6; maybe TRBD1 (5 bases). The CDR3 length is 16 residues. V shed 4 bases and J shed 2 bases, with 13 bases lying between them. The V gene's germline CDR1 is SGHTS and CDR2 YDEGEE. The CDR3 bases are TGTGCCAGCAGCAAAGGACGGACACCCTATAATTCACCCCTCCACTTT. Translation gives CASSKGRTPYNSPLHF.

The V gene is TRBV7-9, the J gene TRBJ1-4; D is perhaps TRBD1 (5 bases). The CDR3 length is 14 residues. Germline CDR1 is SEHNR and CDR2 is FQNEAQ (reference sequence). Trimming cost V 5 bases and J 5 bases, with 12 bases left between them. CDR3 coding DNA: TGTGCCAGCAGCCCAGACAGATACAATGAAAAACTGTTTTTT. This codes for CASSPDRYNEKLFF.

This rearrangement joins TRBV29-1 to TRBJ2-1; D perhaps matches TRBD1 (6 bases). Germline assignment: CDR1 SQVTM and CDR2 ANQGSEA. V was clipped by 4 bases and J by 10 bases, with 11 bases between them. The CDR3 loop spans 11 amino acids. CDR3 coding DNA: TGCAGCGTTGGGGGGCCTGGGGAGCAGTTCTTC. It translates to CSVGGPGEQFF.

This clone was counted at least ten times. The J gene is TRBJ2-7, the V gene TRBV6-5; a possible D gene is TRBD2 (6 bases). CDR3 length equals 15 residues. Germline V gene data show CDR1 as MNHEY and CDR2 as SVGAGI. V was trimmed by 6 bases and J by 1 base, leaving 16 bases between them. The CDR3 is CASSRGTRGSYEQYF. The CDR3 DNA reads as TGTGCCAGCAGCCGCGGGACTCGGGGGTCCTACGAGCAGTACTTC.

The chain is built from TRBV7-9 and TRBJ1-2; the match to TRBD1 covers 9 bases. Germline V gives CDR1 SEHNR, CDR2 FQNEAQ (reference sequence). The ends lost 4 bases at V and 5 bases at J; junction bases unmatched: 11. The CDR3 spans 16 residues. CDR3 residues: CASSSWAGQGIYGYTF. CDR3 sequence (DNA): TGTGCCAGCAGCTCCTGGGCGGGACAGGGTATTTATGGCTACACCTTC.

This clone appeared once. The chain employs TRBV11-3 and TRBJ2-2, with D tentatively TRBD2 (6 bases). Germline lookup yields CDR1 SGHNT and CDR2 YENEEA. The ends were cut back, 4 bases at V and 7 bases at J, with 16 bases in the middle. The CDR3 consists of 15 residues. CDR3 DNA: TGTGCCAGCAGCTCCGGGGGTGGCAACGGCGGGGAGCTGTTTTTT. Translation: CASSSGGGNGGELFF.

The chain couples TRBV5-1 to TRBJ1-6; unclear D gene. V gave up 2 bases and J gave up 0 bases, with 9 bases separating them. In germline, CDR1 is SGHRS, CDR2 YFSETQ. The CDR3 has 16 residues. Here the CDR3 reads CASSLSLSSYNSPLHF. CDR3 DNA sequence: TGCGCCAGCAGCTTATCGCTCAGCTCCTATAATTCACCCCTCCACTTT.

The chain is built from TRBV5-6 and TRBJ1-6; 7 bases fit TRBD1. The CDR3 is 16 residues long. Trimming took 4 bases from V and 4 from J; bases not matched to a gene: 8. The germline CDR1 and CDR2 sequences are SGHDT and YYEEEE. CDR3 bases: TGTGCCAGCAGCGATAGCTTGACAGGGTATAATTCACCCCTCCACTTT. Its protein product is CASSDSLTGYNSPLHF.

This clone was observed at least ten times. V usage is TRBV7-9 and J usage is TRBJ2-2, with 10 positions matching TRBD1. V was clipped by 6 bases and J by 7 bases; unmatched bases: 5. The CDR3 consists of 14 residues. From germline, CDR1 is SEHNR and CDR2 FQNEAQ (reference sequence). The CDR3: CASRKDRGVGELFF. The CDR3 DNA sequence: TGTGCCAGCAGAAAGGACAGGGGGGTCGGGGAGCTGTTTTTT.

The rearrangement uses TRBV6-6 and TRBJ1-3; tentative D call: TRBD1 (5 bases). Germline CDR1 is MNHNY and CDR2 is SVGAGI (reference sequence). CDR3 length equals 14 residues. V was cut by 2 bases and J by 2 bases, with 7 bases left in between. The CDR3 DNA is TGTGCCAGCAGTTACCTGACAGCTGGAAACACCATATATTTT. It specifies CASSYLTAGNTIYF.

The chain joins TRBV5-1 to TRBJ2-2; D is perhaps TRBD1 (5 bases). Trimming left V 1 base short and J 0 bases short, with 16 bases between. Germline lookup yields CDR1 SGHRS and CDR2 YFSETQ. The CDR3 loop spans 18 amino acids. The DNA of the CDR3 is TGCGCCAGCAGCTTGATGGCCTCCAGGGTTGCGAACACCGGGGAGCTGTTTTTT. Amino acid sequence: CASSLMASRVANTGELFF.

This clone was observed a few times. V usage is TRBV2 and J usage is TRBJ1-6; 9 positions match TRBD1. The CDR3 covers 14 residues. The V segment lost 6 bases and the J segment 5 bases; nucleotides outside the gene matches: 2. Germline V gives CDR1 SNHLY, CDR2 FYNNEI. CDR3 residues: CASRQGANNSPLHF. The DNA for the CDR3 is TGTGCCAGCAGACAGGGGGCGAATAATTCACCCCTCCACTTT.

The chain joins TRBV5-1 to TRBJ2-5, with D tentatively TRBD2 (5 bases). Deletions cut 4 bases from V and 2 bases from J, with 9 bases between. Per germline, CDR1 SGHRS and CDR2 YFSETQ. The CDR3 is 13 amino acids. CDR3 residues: CASSLWEQETQYF. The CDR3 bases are TGCGCCAGCAGCCTCTGGGAGCAAGAGACCCAGTACTTC.

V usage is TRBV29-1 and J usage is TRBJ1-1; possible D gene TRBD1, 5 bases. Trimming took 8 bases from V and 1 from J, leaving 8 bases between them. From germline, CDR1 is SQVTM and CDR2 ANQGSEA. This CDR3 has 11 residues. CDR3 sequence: CSTQENTEAFF. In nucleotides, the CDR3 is TGCAGCACACAGGAGAACACTGAAGCTTTCTTT.

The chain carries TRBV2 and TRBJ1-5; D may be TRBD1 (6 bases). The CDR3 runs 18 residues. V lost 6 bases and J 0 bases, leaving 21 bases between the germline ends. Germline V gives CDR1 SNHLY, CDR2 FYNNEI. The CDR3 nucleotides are TGTGCCAGCAGAGGCCCATCCGGGACACCAAATAGCAATCAGCCCCAGCATTTT. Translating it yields CASRGPSGTPNSNQPQHF.

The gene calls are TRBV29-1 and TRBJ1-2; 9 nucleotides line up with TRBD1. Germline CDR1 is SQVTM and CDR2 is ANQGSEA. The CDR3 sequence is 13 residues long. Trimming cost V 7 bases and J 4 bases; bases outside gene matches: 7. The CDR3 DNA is TGCAGCGCCTCCGGGACAGGGACCTATGGCTACACCTTC. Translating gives CSASGTGTYGYTF.

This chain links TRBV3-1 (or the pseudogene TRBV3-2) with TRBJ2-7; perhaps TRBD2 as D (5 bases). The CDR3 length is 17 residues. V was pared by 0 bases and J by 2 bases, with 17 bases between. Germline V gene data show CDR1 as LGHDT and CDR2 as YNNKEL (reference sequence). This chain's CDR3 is CASSQDGNKTEAYEQYF. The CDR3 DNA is TGTGCCAGCAGCCAAGATGGTAATAAGACGGAGGCCTACGAGCAGTACTTC.

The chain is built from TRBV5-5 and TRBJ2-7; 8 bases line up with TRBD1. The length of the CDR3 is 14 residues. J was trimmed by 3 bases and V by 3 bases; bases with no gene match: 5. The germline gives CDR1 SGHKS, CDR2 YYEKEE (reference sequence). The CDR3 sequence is CASSSGGIFYEQYF. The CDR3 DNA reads TGTGCCAGCAGCTCAGGGGGCATCTTCTACGAGCAGTACTTC.

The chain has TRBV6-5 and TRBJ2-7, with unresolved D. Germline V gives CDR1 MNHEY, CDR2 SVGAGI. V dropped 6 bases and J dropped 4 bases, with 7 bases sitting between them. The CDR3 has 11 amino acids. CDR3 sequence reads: CASSPLYEQYF. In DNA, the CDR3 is TGTGCCAGCAGCCCATTGTACGAGCAGTACTTC.

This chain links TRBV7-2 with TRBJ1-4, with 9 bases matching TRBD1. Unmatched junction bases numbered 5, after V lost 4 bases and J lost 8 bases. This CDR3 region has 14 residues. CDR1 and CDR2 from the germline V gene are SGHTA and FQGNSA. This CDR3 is CASSSQGAEEKLFF. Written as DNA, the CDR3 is TGTGCCAGCAGCTCACAGGGGGCCGAGGAAAAACTGTTTTTT.

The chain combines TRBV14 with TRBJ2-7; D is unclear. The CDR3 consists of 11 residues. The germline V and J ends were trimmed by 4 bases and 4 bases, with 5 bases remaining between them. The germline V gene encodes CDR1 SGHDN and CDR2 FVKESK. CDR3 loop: CASSLAYEQYF. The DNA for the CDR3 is TGTGCCAGCAGCCTTGCGTACGAGCAGTACTTC.

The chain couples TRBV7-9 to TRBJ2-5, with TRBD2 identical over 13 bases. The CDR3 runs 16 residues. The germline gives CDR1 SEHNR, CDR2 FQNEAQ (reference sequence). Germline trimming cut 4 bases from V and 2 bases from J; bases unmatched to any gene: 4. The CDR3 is CASSWILAGGQETQYF. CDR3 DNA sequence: TGTGCCAGCAGCTGGATACTAGCGGGAGGGCAAGAGACCCAGTACTTC.